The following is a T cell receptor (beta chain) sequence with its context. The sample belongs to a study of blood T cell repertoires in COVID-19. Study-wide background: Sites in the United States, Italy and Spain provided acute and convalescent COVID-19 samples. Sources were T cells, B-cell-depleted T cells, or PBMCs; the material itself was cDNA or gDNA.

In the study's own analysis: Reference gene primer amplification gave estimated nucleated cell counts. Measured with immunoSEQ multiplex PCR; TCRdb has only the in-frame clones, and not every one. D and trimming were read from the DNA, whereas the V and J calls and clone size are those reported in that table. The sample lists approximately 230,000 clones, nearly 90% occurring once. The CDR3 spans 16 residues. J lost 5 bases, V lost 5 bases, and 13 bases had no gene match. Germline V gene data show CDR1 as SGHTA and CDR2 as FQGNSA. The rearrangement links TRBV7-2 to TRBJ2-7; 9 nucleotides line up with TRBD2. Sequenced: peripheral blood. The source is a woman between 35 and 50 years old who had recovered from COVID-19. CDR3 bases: TGTGCCAGCAGCCCCTCGGGGCTAGCGGGATTGCACGAGCAGTACTTC. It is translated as CASSPSGLAGLHEQYF.